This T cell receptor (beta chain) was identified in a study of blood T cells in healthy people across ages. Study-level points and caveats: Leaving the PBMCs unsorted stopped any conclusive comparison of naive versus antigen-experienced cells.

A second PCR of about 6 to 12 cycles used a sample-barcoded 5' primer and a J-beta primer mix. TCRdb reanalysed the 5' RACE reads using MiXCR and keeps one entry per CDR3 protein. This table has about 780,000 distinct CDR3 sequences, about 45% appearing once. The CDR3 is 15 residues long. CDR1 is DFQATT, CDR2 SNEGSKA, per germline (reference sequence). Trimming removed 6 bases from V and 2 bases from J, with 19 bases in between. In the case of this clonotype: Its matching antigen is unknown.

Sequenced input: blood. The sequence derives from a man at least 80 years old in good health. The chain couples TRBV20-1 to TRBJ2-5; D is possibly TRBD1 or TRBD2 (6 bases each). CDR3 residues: CSALFGGGKQETQYF. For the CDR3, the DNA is TGCAGTGCCCTCTTTGGGGGCGGGAAGCAAGAGACCCAGTACTTC.